This TCR beta chain was identified in a study of post-analysis software for immune sequencing data (dated by TCRdb to about 2015). Broadly, across the study: Relapsing-remitting, secondary progressive and progressive-relapsing multiple sclerosis were recorded as disease courses, and subtype annotation was lacking for some patients. The multiple sclerosis patient repertoires were compared with around ten previously published healthy control repertoires from donors aged about 6 to 26 years. A subset of samples was prepared in parallel using single-end sample barcoding, then pooled and co-amplified after Illumina adapter ligation.

The study at large found these results: Strong co-clustering of samples prepared in the same batch was shown by direct clustering with F measure, prompting a batch-effect correction. The control group was slightly older than the multiple sclerosis patient group. Normalized Chao1 diversity was significantly lower in multiple sclerosis patients than controls, suggesting substantial peripheral T-cell clonal expansion. Significantly higher frequencies in patients than in controls were found for five or six TRBV segments, including TRBV5-6, TRBV5-1 and TRBV20-1.

TCR beta repertoires were profiled from peripheral blood of more than ten young patients with multiple sclerosis to demonstrate the VDJtools post-analysis software. Multiple sclerosis patients were children and adolescents aged about 6 to 17 years. A note on this clonotype: This receptor's antigen is unknown. The record has no base qualities; no much larger clone is one base away.

The CDR3 sequence holds 15 residues, the cysteine and phenylalanine included. Here the CDR3 DNA is all that survives: 45 bases in frame from base 1. Relative to germline, V is 4 bases shorter and J is 2 bases shorter, with 16 bases between their ends. The germline V gene specifies SGHDT as CDR1 and YYEEEE as CDR2. Library preparation was by PCR. Instrument used: Illumina HiSeq 2500. To reduce PCR and sequencing biases, unique molecular identifiers were built into the TCR beta cDNA libraries. Some 500,000 cDNA molecules were obtained per 1 to 10 million input T cells, so each molecule approximated one T cell. The same protocol used for the earlier healthy control dataset was applied to prepare and sequence the patient libraries. Samples belonging to the same batch were prepared together, multiplexed and sequenced on a shared HiSeq lane. The paper's processing steps were these. Raw barcoded reads were processed with MIGEC, and single-read molecular identifier groups were discarded before consensus assembly and CDR3 extraction. Clonotype tables were post-analysed with VDJtools, and diversity was normalized by down-sampling all datasets to the smallest sample size. To correct batch-related cross-sample contamination, repertoire overlap clustering matched CDR3 amino acid sequences but not nucleotide sequences. TCRdb applied fastp at Q25 and MiXCR to the public reads, then kept only in-frame beta chains. Each CDR3 protein gets just one entry, which takes the most common genes and DNA from the rows behind it. None of the V and J calls come from the authors' own analysis; TCRdb made them. Counted in this sample were approximately 690,000 distinct CDR3 sequences; roughly three fifths of them appeared once. The ten largest clonotypes hold about 11% of the sample.

The sequenced sample was blood. This TCR came from a girl aged 2-10 years with multiple sclerosis. This sequence uses TRBV5-6 and TRBJ2-7; the D gene may be TRBD1 or TRBD2, since each aligns over 5 bases. The sequenced DNA is TGTGCCAGCAGCCTCCTGACAGAGGGTACCTACGAGCAGTACTTC. Translated, this gives CASSLLTEGTYEQYF.